This TCR beta chain was found in a study of T cell responses to AZD1222 COVID-19 vaccine. General study results and limits: Close to half of spike-specific TCRs reportedly recognize unmutated variant regions. Baseline serostatus was positive in only six AZD1222 recipients.

V dropped 6 bases and J dropped 4 bases, with 12 bases sitting between them. The CDR3 has 12 amino acids. CDR1 and CDR2 from the germline V gene are SQVTM and ANQGSEA. Sequencing was performed with immunoSEQ multiplex PCR; in TCRdb, only in-frame clones are kept and a portion is missing. The data contain around 100,000 clones, more than 85% of them singletons. This clone was seen a single time. Its antigen is unidentified. The sample in question was peripheral blood, obtained on day 0 of AZD1222 vaccination. This TCR came from an adult in good health. V gene TRBV29-1 combines with J gene TRBJ1-2; possibly TRBD1 for D (5 bases). This chain's CDR3 is CSVGRGRYGYTF. The DNA of the CDR3 is TGCAGCGTCGGAAGGGGACGCTATGGCTACACCTTC. Full variable domain (remainder filled in from reference TRBV29-1 and TRBJ1-2): SAVISQKPSRDICQRGTSLTIQCQVDSQVTMMFWYRQQPGQSLTLIATANQGSEATYESGFVIDKFPISRPNLTFSTLTVSNMSPEDSSIYLCSVGRGRYGYTFGSGTRLTVV.